Presented here are 17 T cell receptor beta chains from one specimen sequenced in a study of Graves' ophthalmopathy and Graves' hyperthyroidism. CDR3 regions of TCR beta were amplified from RNA transcripts. Following a first-round RT-PCR that used HTBI primers, a second-round multiplex PCR was carried out. TCRdb reanalysed the multiplex PCR reads using MiXCR and keeps one entry per CDR3 protein. In the table there are roughly 610,000 distinct CDR3 sequences, 20% to 25% of which are singletons. Sequenced input: peripheral blood. These receptors came from a woman aged 18-29 years with stable Graves' hyperthyroidism. Some clones in this sample may be carry-over from other donors' samples.

Points on this clonotype: It may be a read error: a sequence one base away is much more abundant. The chain employs TRBV19 and TRBJ1-2; 9 nucleotides agree with TRBD1. CDR3 size: 14 residues. Per the germline V gene, CDR1 is LNHDA and CDR2 is SQIVND (reference sequence). The DNA for the CDR3 is TGTGTCAGTAGTATCGGACAGGGGAACTATGGCTACACCTTC. Its translation is CVSSIGQGNYGYTF.

This clonotype was detected only a few times. The junction departs from the called germline gene at one end, perhaps through a read error. V usage is TRBV6-1 and J usage is TRBJ2-4; TRBD2 might be the D (6 bases). The CDR3 is 16 amino acids. CDR1 and CDR2 from the germline V gene are MNHNS and SASEGT. The CDR3 nucleotides are TGTGCCAGCAGTGAACCAGACGTACTAGCCAAAAACATTAAGTACTTC. Amino acid sequence: CASSEPDVLAKNIKYF.

Of note for this clonotype: Because the CDR3 is missing its conserved closing phenylalanine or tryptophan, this is likely a read error. The chain couples TRBV11-2 to TRBJ1-6; D unresolved. Trimming left V 6 bases short and J 2 bases short, with 11 bases between. The CDR3 is 15 amino acids. Germline-derived CDR1 and CDR2 are SGHAT and FQNNGV. CDR3 nucleotides: TGTGCCAGCAGTCTTGAGGGCCCCTATAATTCACCCCTCCACCTT. Translating gives CASSLEGPYNSPLHL.

The J gene is TRBJ2-5, the V gene TRBV7-3; 7 bases are a match to TRBD1. Trimming at V came to 5 bases and at J to 6 bases, leaving 12 bases not matched to a gene. Germline-derived CDR1 and CDR2 are SGHTA and FQGTGA. The CDR3 is 15 residues long. Here the CDR3 DNA reads TGTGCCAGCAGCCCGACAGGGACGCCCGCCCAGACCCAGTACTTC. Amino acid sequence: CASSPTGTPAQTQYF.

The gene calls are TRBV12-3 or TRBV12-4 and TRBJ1-2, with TRBD1 matching over 10 bases. The CDR3 is made up of 15 amino acids. J lost 4 bases, V lost 5 bases, and 7 bases had no gene match. CDR3 sequence: CASSPTGTGAYGYTF. The DNA for the CDR3 is TGTGCCAGCAGTCCCACCGGGACAGGGGCCTATGGCTACACCTTC.

The V call is TRBV15, the J call TRBJ2-6, with D tentatively TRBD1 or TRBD2 (5 bases each). Germline assignment: CDR1 LNHNV and CDR2 YYDKDF (reference sequence). CDR3 length: 20 residues. V was cut by 0 bases and J by 0 bases, with 18 bases left in between. CDR3 residues: CATSREDLTAVVSGANVLTF. CDR3 DNA: TGTGCCACCAGCAGAGAGGATTTGACAGCGGTTGTCTCTGGGGCCAACGTCCTGACTTTC.

The CDR3 is CASSTTGVPGETQYF. As DNA, the CDR3 is TGTGCCAGCAGCACGACAGGGGTTCCGGGGGAGACCCAGTACTTC. The chain employs TRBV5-6 and TRBJ2-5; TRBD1 aligns across 8 bases. V shed 4 bases, J shed 5 bases, and the junction held 10 bases outside the gene matches. Germline V gene sequence: CDR1 SGHDT, CDR2 YYEEEE. CDR3 length equals 15 residues.

The sample holds many counts of this clonotype. The genes are TRBV7-9 and TRBJ2-5, with D possibly TRBD2 on 6 matching bases. This CDR3 comprises 14 residues. Germline V gene sequence: CDR1 SEHNR, CDR2 FQNEAQ (reference sequence). The V gene lost 5 bases and the J gene lost 4 bases, with 14 bases spanning the gap. For the CDR3, the DNA is TGTGCCAGCAGCCCTAGTCGGGGAGGAGAGACCCAGTACTTC. Translating gives CASSPSRGGETQYF.

The V call is TRBV4-1, the J call TRBJ1-2; TRBD1 matches at 7 bases. This CDR3 has 15 amino acids. Trimming cost V 1 base and J 4 bases; bases outside gene matches: 6. Germline-derived CDR1 and CDR2 are MGHRA and YSYEKL. As DNA, the CDR3 is TGCGCCAGCAGCCAAGTAGGGGACAGCACCTATGGCTACACCTTC. Protein sequence: CASSQVGDSTYGYTF.

This clonotype has at least ten counts. J is TRBJ2-7 and V is TRBV5-1; D is unclear. V lost 0 bases and J 2 bases, leaving 9 bases between the germline ends. Germline CDR1 and CDR2: SGHRS and YFSETQ. CDR3 length: 14 amino acids. The chain's CDR3 is CASSLGPATYEQYF. The CDR3 DNA is TGCGCCAGCAGCTTGGGGCCAGCCACCTACGAGCAGTACTTC.

This rearrangement joins TRBV6-2 or TRBV6-3 to TRBJ1-5, with D perhaps TRBD1 (6 bases). The CDR3 sequence is 19 residues long. Trimming took off 3 bases at V and 0 bases at J, with 21 bases between the two ends. In germline, CDR1 is MNHEY, CDR2 SVGEGT. CDR3 DNA: TGTGCCAGCAGTTATGAGGACAGCGCCGTTTTTTATAGCAATCAGCCCCAGCATTTT. Its translation is CASSYEDSAVFYSNQPQHF.

This clonotype was seen many times. The chain is built from TRBV6-5 and TRBJ1-1, with TRBD1 as a possible D gene (6 bases). CDR1 MNHEY and CDR2 SVGAGI come from the germline V gene. CDR3 size: 15 residues. The V gene lost 0 bases and the J gene lost 2 bases, with 10 bases spanning the gap. The chain's CDR3 is CASSYSVRGNTEAFF. The CDR3 DNA follows: TGTGCCAGCAGTTACTCGGTCAGGGGTAACACTGAAGCTTTCTTT.

This chain links TRBV7-9 with TRBJ2-5; D is uncertain. Deletions cut 5 bases from V and 1 base from J, with 8 bases between. The CDR3 contains 13 residues. Germline V gene sequence: CDR1 SEHNR, CDR2 FQNEAQ (reference sequence). This CDR3 is CASSHEVQETQYF. CDR3 sequence (DNA): TGTGCCAGCAGCCACGAGGTCCAAGAGACCCAGTACTTC.

With respect to this clonotype: A much more abundant neighbour one base away suggests this may be a read error. The chain employs TRBV20-1 and TRBJ2-5; possible D gene TRBD1, 6 bases. Trimming took off 3 bases at V and 3 bases at J, with 20 bases between the two ends. The V gene's germline CDR1 is DFQATT and CDR2 SNEGSKA (reference sequence). CDR3 length: 16 residues. The CDR3 bases are TGCAGTGCTAGGTGGGGCCGACCAGGGGCTGAAGAGACCCAGTACTTC. This translates into CSARWGRPGAEETQYF.

In this sample, this clonotype turned up many times. The J gene is TRBJ1-5, the V gene TRBV28, with 8 bases lining up with TRBD1. This CDR3 region has 15 residues. Germline loops: CDR1 MDHEN, CDR2 SYDVKM. Unmatched junction bases numbered 6, after V lost 3 bases and J lost 5 bases. This CDR3 is CASSLGQDQDQPQHF. The CDR3 DNA reads as TGTGCCAGCAGTTTGGGACAGGACCAGGATCAGCCCCAGCATTTT.

About this clonotype: A junction end diverges from the germline sequence, so it may reflect a read error. The chain combines TRBV7-3 with TRBJ2-4, with TRBD2 as a possible D gene (6 bases). The CDR3 is 14 amino acids. Germline values: CDR1 SGHTA, CDR2 FQGTGA. This CDR3 is CASSLSTRRDEKFF. CDR3 nucleotide sequence: TGTGCCAGCAGCTTGTCGACTAGGAGGGATGAGAAGTTCTTC.

The V gene is TRBV19, the J gene TRBJ1-1, with a weak D call TRBD1 (5 bases). Deletions cut 3 bases from V and 1 base from J, with 12 bases between. The CDR3 is made up of 15 amino acids. CDR1 is LNHDA and CDR2 is SQIVND in the germline V gene (reference sequence). CDR3: CASSMFGTENTEAFF. CDR3 bases: TGTGCCAGTAGTATGTTTGGGACGGAGAACACTGAAGCTTTCTTT.